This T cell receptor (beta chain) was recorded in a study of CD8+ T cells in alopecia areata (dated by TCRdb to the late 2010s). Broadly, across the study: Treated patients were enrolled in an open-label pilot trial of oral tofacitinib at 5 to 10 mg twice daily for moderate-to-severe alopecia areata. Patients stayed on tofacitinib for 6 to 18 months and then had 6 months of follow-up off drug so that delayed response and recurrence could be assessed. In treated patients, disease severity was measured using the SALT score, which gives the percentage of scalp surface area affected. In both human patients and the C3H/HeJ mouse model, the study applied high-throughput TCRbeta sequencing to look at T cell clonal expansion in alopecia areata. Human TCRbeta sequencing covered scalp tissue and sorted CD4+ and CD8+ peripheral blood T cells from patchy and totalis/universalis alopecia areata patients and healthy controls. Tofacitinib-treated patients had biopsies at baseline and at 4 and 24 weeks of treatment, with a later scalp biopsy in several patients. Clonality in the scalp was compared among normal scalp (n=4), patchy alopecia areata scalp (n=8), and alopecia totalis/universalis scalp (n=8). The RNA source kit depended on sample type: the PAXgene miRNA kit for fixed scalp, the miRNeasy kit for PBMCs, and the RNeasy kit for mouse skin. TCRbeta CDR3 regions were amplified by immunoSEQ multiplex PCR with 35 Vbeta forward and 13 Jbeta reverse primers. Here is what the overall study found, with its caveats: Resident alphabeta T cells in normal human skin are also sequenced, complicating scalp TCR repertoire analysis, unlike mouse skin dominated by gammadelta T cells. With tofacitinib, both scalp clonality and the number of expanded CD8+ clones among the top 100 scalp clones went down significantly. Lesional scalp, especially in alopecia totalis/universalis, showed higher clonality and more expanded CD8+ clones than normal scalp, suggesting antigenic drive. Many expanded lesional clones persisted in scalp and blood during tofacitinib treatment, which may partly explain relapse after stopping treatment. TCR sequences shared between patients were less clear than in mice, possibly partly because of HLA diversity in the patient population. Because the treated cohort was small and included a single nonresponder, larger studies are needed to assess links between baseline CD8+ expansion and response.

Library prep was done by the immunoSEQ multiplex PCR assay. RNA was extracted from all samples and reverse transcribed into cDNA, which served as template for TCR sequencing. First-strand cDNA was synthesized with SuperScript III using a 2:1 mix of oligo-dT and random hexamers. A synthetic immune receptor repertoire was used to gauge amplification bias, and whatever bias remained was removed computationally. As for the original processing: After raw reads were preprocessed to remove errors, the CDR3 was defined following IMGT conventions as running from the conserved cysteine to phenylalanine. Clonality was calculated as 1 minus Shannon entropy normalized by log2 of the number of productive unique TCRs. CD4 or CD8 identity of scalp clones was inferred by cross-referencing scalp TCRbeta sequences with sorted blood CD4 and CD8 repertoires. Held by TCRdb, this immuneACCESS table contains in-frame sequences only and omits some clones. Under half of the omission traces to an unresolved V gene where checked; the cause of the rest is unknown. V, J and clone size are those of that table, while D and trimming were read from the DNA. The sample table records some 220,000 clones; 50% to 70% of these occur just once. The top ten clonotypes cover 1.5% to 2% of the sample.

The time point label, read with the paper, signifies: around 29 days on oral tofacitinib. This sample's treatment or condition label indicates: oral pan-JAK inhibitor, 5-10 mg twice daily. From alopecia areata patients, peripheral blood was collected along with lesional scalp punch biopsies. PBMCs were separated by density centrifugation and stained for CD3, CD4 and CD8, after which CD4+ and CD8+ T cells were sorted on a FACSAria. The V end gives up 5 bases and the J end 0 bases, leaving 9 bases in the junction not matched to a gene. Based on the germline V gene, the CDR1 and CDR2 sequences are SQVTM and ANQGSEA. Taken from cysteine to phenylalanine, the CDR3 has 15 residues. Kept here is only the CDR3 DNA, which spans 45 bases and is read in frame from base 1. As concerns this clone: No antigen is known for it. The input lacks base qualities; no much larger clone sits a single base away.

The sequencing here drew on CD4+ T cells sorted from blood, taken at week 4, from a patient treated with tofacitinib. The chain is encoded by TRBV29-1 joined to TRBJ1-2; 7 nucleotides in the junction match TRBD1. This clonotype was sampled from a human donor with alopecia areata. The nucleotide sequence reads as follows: TGCAGCGTTAGACAGGGTCCTTACCCTAACTATGGCTACACCTTC. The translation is CSVRQGPYPNYGYTF.